Sequencing of this T cell receptor beta chain was carried out in a study of CD8 T cells in acute hepatitis C reinfection. The germline V gene has CDR1 SEHNR and CDR2 FQNEAQ (reference sequence). CDR3 length: 12 amino acids. Deletions cut 3 bases from V and 4 bases from J, with 6 bases between. The sample's time point: naive CD8 control sorted from an acute-time-point sample. Repertoires were generated with immunoSEQ multiplex PCR, while TCRdb's copy carries only in-frame clones and drops some. The sample records tens of thousands of clones, around nine tenths being singletons. The V gene is TRBV7-9, the J gene TRBJ1-1; D not certain. The sequence derives from a man aged 25 to 45 with chronic hepatitis C. Material: naive CD8+ T cells from PBMCs. The CDR3 DNA reads TGTGCCAGCAGCTTCGGCGCCACTGAAGCTTTCTTT. Its translation: CASSFGATEAFF.